This T cell receptor beta chain stems from a study of post-analysis software for immune sequencing data (dated by TCRdb to between 2014 and 2016). About the study as a whole: Recorded disease courses included relapsing-remitting, secondary progressive and progressive-relapsing multiple sclerosis, with some patients lacking subtype annotation. A subset of samples was prepared in parallel using single-end sample barcoding, then pooled and co-amplified after Illumina adapter ligation. Patient repertoires were compared against roughly 12 previously published healthy control repertoires from donors aged 6 to 25 years. Study-wide findings and limitations: Four or five TRBV segments, including TRBV5-6, TRBV5-1 and TRBV20-1, were significantly more frequent in patients than controls. Direct clustering with F measure revealed strong co-clustering of samples prepared in the same batch, which led to a batch-effect correction. The control group was slightly older than the multiple sclerosis patient group. Significantly lower normalized Chao1 diversity was found in multiple sclerosis patients than in controls, suggesting substantial peripheral T-cell clonal expansion.

To demonstrate the VDJtools post-analysis software, TCR beta repertoires were profiled from the peripheral blood of 10 to 15 young patients with multiple sclerosis. The patients with multiple sclerosis were children and adolescents between 6 and 15 years of age. Preparation of the library involved PCR. The reads were generated on an Illumina HiSeq 2500. To reduce PCR and sequencing biases, unique molecular identifiers were built into the TCR beta cDNA libraries. Every 1 to 10 million input T cells yielded approximately 500,000 cDNA molecules, meaning each molecule approximated one T cell. The patient libraries were prepared and sequenced using the same protocol as the earlier healthy control dataset. Samples belonging to the same batch were prepared together, multiplexed and sequenced on a shared HiSeq lane. As for how the authors treated the data: Raw barcoded reads were processed with MIGEC, and single-read molecular identifier groups were discarded before consensus assembly and CDR3 extraction. Clonotype tables were post-analysed with VDJtools, and diversity was normalized by down-sampling all datasets to the smallest sample size. To correct batch-related cross-sample contamination, repertoire overlap clustering matched CDR3 amino acid sequences but not nucleotide sequences. The raw public data were reprocessed by TCRdb itself: fastp quality trimming at Q25, MiXCR clonotype calling, in-frame beta chains only. Each record represents a unique CDR3 protein, reported with the most common genes and DNA among its rows. TCRdb, not the authors, supplied the V and J calls. The sample table records approximately 630,000 distinct CDR3 sequences; more than 50% of these occur just once. Jointly, the top ten make up around 11% of the sample.

Sequences SGHKS (CDR1) and YYEKEE (CDR2) are obtained from the germline V gene (reference sequence). V trim: 4 bases; J trim: 2 bases; unmatched bases: 6. The CDR3 measures 15 amino acids from cysteine to phenylalanine. Only the CDR3 part of the read is kept: 45 bases, read in frame from the first base. Details on this clonotype: Which antigen it targets is not known. Within one base of it there is no much larger clone, and no base qualities were kept.

This sequence was found in a girl under 10 years old with multiple sclerosis. The rearranged chain carries TRBV5-5 and TRBJ2-1, with 7 bases aligning to TRBD2. Sequencing was done on a sample of blood. The sequence in DNA is TGTGCCAGCAGCGAGCAGGGACTACCCTACAATGAGCAGTTCTTC. Translated, it gives CASSEQGLPYNEQFF.